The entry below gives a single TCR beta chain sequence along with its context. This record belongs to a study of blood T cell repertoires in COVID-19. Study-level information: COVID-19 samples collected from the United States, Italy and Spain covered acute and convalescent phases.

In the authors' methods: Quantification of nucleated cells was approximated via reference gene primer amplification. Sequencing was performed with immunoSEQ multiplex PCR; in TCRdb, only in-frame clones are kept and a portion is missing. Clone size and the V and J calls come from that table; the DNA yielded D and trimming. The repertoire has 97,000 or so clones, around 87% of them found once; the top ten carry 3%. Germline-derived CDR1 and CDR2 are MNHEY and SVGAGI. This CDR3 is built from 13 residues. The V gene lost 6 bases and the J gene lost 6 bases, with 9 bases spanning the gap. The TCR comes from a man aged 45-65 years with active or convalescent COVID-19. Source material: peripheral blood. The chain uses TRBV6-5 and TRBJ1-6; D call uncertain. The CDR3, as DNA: TGTGCCAGCAGCTTACAGAGTAATTCACCCCTCCACTTT. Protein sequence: CASSLQSNSPLHF.